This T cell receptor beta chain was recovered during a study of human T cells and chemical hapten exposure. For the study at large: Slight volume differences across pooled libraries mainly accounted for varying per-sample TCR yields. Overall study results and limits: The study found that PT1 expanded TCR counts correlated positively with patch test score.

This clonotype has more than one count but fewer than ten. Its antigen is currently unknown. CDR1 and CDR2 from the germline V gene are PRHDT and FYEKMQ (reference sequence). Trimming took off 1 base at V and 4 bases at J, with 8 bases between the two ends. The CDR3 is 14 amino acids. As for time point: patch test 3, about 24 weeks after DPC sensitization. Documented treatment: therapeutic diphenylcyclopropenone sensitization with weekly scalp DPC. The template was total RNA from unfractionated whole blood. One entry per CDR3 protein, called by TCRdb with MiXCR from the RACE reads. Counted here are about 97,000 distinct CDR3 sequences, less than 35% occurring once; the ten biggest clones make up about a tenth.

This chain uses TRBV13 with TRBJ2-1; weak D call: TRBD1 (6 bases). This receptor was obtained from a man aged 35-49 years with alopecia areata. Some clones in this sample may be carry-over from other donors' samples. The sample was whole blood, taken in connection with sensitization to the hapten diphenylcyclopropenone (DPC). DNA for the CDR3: TGTGCCAGCAGCTTAGTGGGACAATACAATGAGCAGTTCTTC. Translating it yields CASSLVGQYNEQFF.